A selection of T cell receptor beta chains follows, all from one sample in a study of blood T cell repertoires in COVID-19. The repertoire was sequenced with immunoSEQ multiplex PCR; TCRdb's copy has only in-frame clones and lacks some. The data contain roughly 400,000 clones, around nine tenths of them singletons. Material: PBMCs or T cells enriched from blood (not recorded which). The receptors shown here come from a woman under 30 who had been exposed to COVID-19. The CDR3 runs from the conserved cysteine through the conserved F or W. D genes are given only for firm matches. The size of a clone is reported for some rows only, either as once, few or many, or as a class for expanded clones.

D gene	clone size	V gene	J gene	CDR3 protein	CDR3 DNA
TRBD2	-	TRBV14	TRBJ2-1	CASSQEGGLAGGRDEQFF	TGTGCCAGCAGCCAAGAGGGCGGACTAGCGGGGGGGCGAGATGAGCAGTTCTTC
-	once	TRBV5-6	TRBJ1-1	CASTPTGTVAEAFF	TGTGCCAGCACCCCGACAGGCACGGTCGCTGAAGCTTTCTTT
-	-	TRBV18	TRBJ1-2	CASSPSGLYGYTF	TGTGCCAGCTCACCTAGCGGGCTTTATGGCTACACCTTC
-	-	TRBV10-3	TRBJ1-1	CAISESGVTFTEAFF	TGTGCCATCAGTGAGTCGGGAGTGACGTTCACTGAAGCTTTCTTT
-	-	TRBV15	TRBJ1-4	CATSRDPRGVGGEKLFF	TGTGCCACCAGCAGAGACCCTAGAGGGGTCGGAGGGGAAAAACTGTTTTTT
-	-	TRBV28	TRBJ2-7	CASRRGSSYEQYF	TGTGCCAGCAGGCGGGGCAGCTCCTACGAGCAGTACTTC
TRBD1	many	TRBV27	TRBJ1-2	CASRPLDRGYGYTF	TGTGCCAGCAGACCTCTCGACAGGGGCTATGGCTACACCTTC
-	-	TRBV7-9	TRBJ1-4	CASSLGMQGQLFF	TGTGCCAGCAGCTTAGGTATGCAGGGCCAACTGTTTTTT
TRBD1	-	TRBV11-1	TRBJ1-1	CASSFRQGRSTEAFF	TGTGCCAGCAGCTTTAGACAGGGGCGAAGCACTGAAGCTTTCTTT
-	-	TRBV7-6	TRBJ2-1	CASSLGDSSYNEQFF	TGTGCCAGCAGCTTGGGAGATAGCTCCTACAATGAGCAGTTCTTC
-	once	TRBV5-1	TRBJ2-3	CASSLPSATDTQYF	TGCGCCAGCAGCTTGCCCAGCGCCACAGATACGCAGTATTTT
TRBD2	-	TRBV7-3	TRBJ2-1	CASSFGLAGEQFF	TGTGCCAGCAGCTTTGGACTAGCGGGGGAGCAGTTCTTC
-	-	TRBV3-1/TRBV3-2	TRBJ2-5	CASSLAWETQYF	TGTGCCAGCAGCCTAGCCTGGGAGACCCAGTACTTC
-	few	TRBV7-6	TRBJ1-5	CASSFLDETGDDSNQPQHF	TGTGCCAGCAGCTTTCTCGACGAGACAGGAGACGATAGCAATCAGCCCCAGCATTTT
-	-	TRBV7-2	TRBJ2-7	CASSYQGIHEQYF	TGTGCCAGCAGCTATCAGGGTATTCACGAGCAGTACTTC
-	-	TRBV5-4	TRBJ2-7	CASSREQGYEQYF	TGTGCCAGCAGTCGGGAACAGGGTTACGAGCAGTACTTC
TRBD1	-	TRBV9	TRBJ1-2	CASSVDLQGQNYGYTF	TGTGCCAGCAGCGTAGACTTACAGGGGCAAAACTATGGCTACACCTTC
-	-	TRBV21-1	TRBJ2-7	CASSKARIGPTGSHEQYF	TGTGCCAGCAGCAAAGCGCGGATTGGCCCCACAGGCAGCCACGAGCAGTACTTC
TRBD2	-	TRBV6-2/TRBV6-3	TRBJ2-1	CASSWSGGNNEQFF	TGTGCCAGCAGTTGGAGCGGGGGGAATAATGAGCAGTTCTTC
-	-	TRBV7-9	TRBJ2-7	CASSFSRYEQYF	TGTGCCAGCAGCTTTTCCCGCTACGAGCAGTACTTC
-	-	TRBV29-1	TRBJ1-2	CSVPLTTPYGYTF	TGCAGCGTTCCACTCACGACTCCCTATGGCTACACCTTC
TRBD1	-	TRBV3-1/TRBV3-2	TRBJ1-2	CASRRDRSDGYTF	TGTGCCAGCAGGCGGGACAGATCGGATGGCTACACCTTC
-	-	TRBV19	TRBJ1-5	CASSTAGASSNQPQHF	TGTGCCAGTAGTACGGCAGGGGCCTCTAGCAATCAGCCCCAGCATTTT
-	once	TRBV4-2	TRBJ2-5	CASSQDAFQGLQGETQYF	TGTGCCAGCAGCCAAGATGCTTTCCAGGGTCTCCAAGGGGAGACCCAGTACTTC
-	-	TRBV11-2	TRBJ1-1	CASSPTTNTEAFF	TGTGCCAGCAGCCCGACAACGAACACTGAAGCTTTCTTT
-	-	TRBV20-1	TRBJ1-2	CSAPWAYGYTF	TGCAGTGCCCCATGGGCCTATGGCTACACCTTC
TRBD1	-	TRBV12-5	TRBJ1-2	CASGKGQGGYGYTF	TGTGCTAGTGGCAAGGGACAGGGAGGATATGGCTACACCTTC
-	-	TRBV23-1	TRBJ2-2	CASSQSGSQGWITGELFF	TGCGCCAGCAGTCAATCGGGTTCACAGGGCTGGATCACCGGGGAGCTGTTTTTT
TRBD1	-	TRBV6-5	TRBJ1-2	CASSLEGARNGYTF	TGTGCCAGCAGTTTAGAGGGGGCTCGGAATGGCTACACCTTC
-	-	TRBV6-5	TRBJ1-6	CASRISGPYNSPLHF	TGTGCCAGCAGAATTTCAGGGCCCTATAATTCACCCCTCCACTTT
TRBD1	-	TRBV28	TRBJ1-5	CASSSRTGPFNQPQHF	TGTGCCAGCAGTTCTAGGACAGGACCTTTTAATCAGCCCCAGCATTTT
TRBD1	-	TRBV18	TRBJ2-5	CASSNRQGTQETQYF	TGTGCCAGCTCAAACAGACAGGGCACCCAAGAGACCCAGTACTTC
TRBD2	-	TRBV4-2	TRBJ2-1	CASSQIAGGPGEQFF	TGTGCCAGCAGCCAAATAGCGGGAGGGCCAGGTGAGCAGTTCTTC
TRBD2	-	TRBV9	TRBJ2-7	CASSASGGDEQYF	TGTGCCAGCAGCGCTAGCGGGGGCGACGAGCAGTACTTC
TRBD1	-	TRBV28	TRBJ2-7	CASSLTGTGEQYF	TGTGCCAGCAGTTTGACAGGGACGGGTGAGCAGTACTTC
TRBD1	-	TRBV28	TRBJ1-1	CASSPGQAGSSEAFF	TGTGCCAGCAGTCCAGGACAGGCTGGGAGCTCTGAAGCTTTCTTT
TRBD1	few	TRBV19	TRBJ2-7	CASSPGTAAHEQYF	TGTGCCAGTAGCCCCGGGACAGCTGCCCACGAGCAGTACTTC
-	-	TRBV28	TRBJ1-4	CASRPRLGGEKLFF	TGTGCCAGCAGACCACGTCTAGGGGGTGAAAAACTGTTTTTT
TRBD1	-	TRBV5-1	TRBJ2-6	CASSHPTGTGANVLTF	TGCGCCAGCAGCCATCCGACAGGGACAGGGGCCAACGTCCTGACTTTC
-	-	TRBV7-2	TRBJ1-4	CASSLRFAVNEKLFF	TGTGCCAGCAGCTTGAGATTTGCCGTGAATGAAAAACTGTTTTTT
-	few	TRBV25-1	TRBJ2-3	CASSVTLGQKEDTQYF	TGTGCCAGCAGTGTAACACTGGGACAAAAGGAAGATACGCAGTATTTT
-	-	TRBV19	TRBJ1-1	CASSIGGANTEAFF	TGTGCCAGTAGTATCGGAGGGGCGAACACTGAAGCTTTCTTT
-	once	TRBV15	TRBJ2-5	CATSREGPGWGDQETQYF	TGTGCCACCAGCAGAGAGGGCCCAGGGTGGGGTGACCAAGAGACCCAGTACTTC
-	-	TRBV2	TRBJ1-4	CASSEPVVVDEKLFF	TGTGCCAGCAGTGAACCGGTGGTCGTTGATGAAAAACTGTTTTTT
TRBD2	-	TRBV28	TRBJ2-5	CASSYPGGADKETQYF	TGTGCCAGCAGTTACCCCGGGGGGGCGGACAAAGAGACCCAGTACTTC